This entry lists 30 T cell receptor beta chains sequenced from one sample in a study of Ad26.COV2.S vaccination and SARS-CoV-2 variants. Here immunoSEQ multiplex PCR was the method, and the copy in TCRdb shows in-frame clones only, minus some. The sample shows 350,000 to 550,000 clones, 80% to 90% of them seen only once. The treatment denotes: roughly 19 received Ad26.COV2.S at low or high dose, single or two shots; about five received placebo; per-sample allocation not given. Sampling occurred on day 63 after the first vaccine or placebo injection. The material was peripheral blood, obtained in a trial of Ad26.COV2.S vaccine versus placebo. The receptors here all came from a person between 18 and 65 years old who received the Ad26.COV2.S COVID-19 vaccine or a placebo.

The genes are TRBV19 and TRBJ2-6; D possibly matches TRBD1 or TRBD2 (5 bases each). Per germline, CDR1 LNHDA and CDR2 SQIVND (reference sequence). The CDR3 extends over 18 amino acids. V was shortened by 3 bases and J by 0 bases, with 15 bases between the two germline ends. The CDR3 here is CASSIEGLTGSGANVLTF. The CDR3, as DNA: TGTGCCAGTAGTATTGAGGGGCTAACCGGCTCTGGGGCCAACGTCCTGACTTTC.

This chain joins TRBV29-1 and TRBJ1-3, with D possibly TRBD1 on 6 matching bases. CDR1 is SQVTM, CDR2 ANQGSEA, per germline. CDR3 length equals 15 residues. Trimming cost V 7 bases and J 1 base, with 17 bases left between them. The CDR3 bases are TGCAGCGCCAGCGAAGACAGGTGGTCTGGAAACACCATATATTTT. The encoded protein is CSASEDRWSGNTIYF. Full variable domain (outside the CDR3, taken from reference TRBV29-1 and TRBJ1-3): SAVISQKPSRDICQRGTSLTIQCQVDSQVTMMFWYRQQPGQSLTLIATANQGSEATYESGFVIDKFPISRPNLTFSTLTVSNMSPEDSSIYLCSASEDRWSGNTIYFGEGSWLTVV.

The chain has TRBV2 and TRBJ2-3; 8 nucleotides match TRBD1. Germline lookup yields CDR1 SNHLY and CDR2 FYNNEI. V shed 6 bases, J shed 6 bases, and the junction held 8 bases outside the gene matches. There are 14 residues in the CDR3. Here the CDR3 reads CASSAQGAGDTQYF. The CDR3 DNA sequence: TGTGCCAGCAGCGCCCAGGGGGCTGGGGATACGCAGTATTTT.

This chain uses TRBV7-9 with TRBJ2-2, with 8 bases matching TRBD1. Germline-derived CDR1 and CDR2 are SEHNR and FQNEAQ (reference sequence). Losses at the gene ends were 6 bases for V and 4 bases for J; bases not matched to a gene: 7. CDR3 length: 15 residues. CDR3 in amino acids: CASRRTGSGTGELFF. For the CDR3, the DNA is TGTGCCAGCAGGCGGACAGGGTCGGGCACCGGGGAGCTGTTTTTT.

The chain employs TRBV20-1 and TRBJ2-4; D call uncertain. CDR3 length: 13 residues. From germline, CDR1 is DFQATT and CDR2 SNEGSKA (reference sequence). Trimming cost V 3 bases and J 4 bases, with 10 bases left between them. The CDR3 region is CSASPPTKNIQYF. As DNA, the CDR3 is TGCAGTGCTAGTCCCCCAACGAAAAACATTCAGTACTTC.

V and J are TRBV5-6 and TRBJ1-2; D remains unclear. V was shortened by 0 bases and J by 8 bases, with 8 bases between the two germline ends. The CDR3 runs 12 residues. Germline CDR1 is SGHDT and CDR2 is YYEEEE. The CDR3 region is CASSLDARGYTF. As DNA, the CDR3 is TGTGCCAGCAGCTTGGACGCGAGAGGCTACACCTTC.

This clone occurred once. The chain links TRBV5-1 to TRBJ2-7; TRBD1 agrees at 9 bases. The CDR3 has 16 residues. From germline, CDR1 is SGHRS and CDR2 YFSETQ. The V segment lost 4 bases and the J segment 7 bases; nucleotides outside the gene matches: 15. The CDR3 coding sequence is TGCGCCAGCAGCCCCCGATCGGGACAGGGCCCTGGAGAGCAGTACTTC. Translating gives CASSPRSGQGPGEQYF.

The chain employs TRBV10-1 and TRBJ1-5; a possible D gene is TRBD1 (5 bases). This CDR3 contains 19 residues. V lost 7 bases, J lost 2 bases, and 27 bases lay in between. Germline-derived CDR1 and CDR2 are WNHNN and SYGVQD (reference sequence). CDR3 region: CASKPGTQTIGCGNQPQHF. The CDR3 DNA is TGCGCCAGCAAACCGGGGACCCAGACAATCGGTTGCGGCAATCAGCCCCAGCATTTT.

The rearrangement uses TRBV19 and TRBJ2-7; 7 bases fit TRBD1. Germline V gene lookup returns CDR1 LNHDA and CDR2 SQIVND (reference sequence). The length of the CDR3 is 13 residues. Trimming took 4 bases from V and 4 from J; bases not matched to a gene: 4. The CDR3 DNA sequence: TGTGCCAGTAGTAGGGACAGAAAGTACGAGCAGTACTTC. Encoded protein: CASSRDRKYEQYF.

This clone has only one observation. J is TRBJ1-2 and V is TRBV28; no firm D call. The V gene's germline CDR1 is MDHEN and CDR2 SYDVKM. V lost 3 bases and J lost 1, with 6 bases in between. The CDR3 totals 13 residues. CDR3: CASSLIVNYGYTF. CDR3 coding DNA: TGTGCCAGCAGTTTGATTGTTAACTATGGCTACACCTTC.

This sequence joins TRBV5-1 and TRBJ2-3; possibly TRBD2 for D (7 bases). V lost 3 bases and J 4 bases, leaving 27 bases between the germline ends. This CDR3 region has 19 residues. Germline lookup yields CDR1 SGHRS and CDR2 YFSETQ. In DNA form, the CDR3 reads TGCGCCAGCAGCTGGTGGAAGGGAGGGTCCGGGGGGCCTCCAGATACGCAGTATTTT. This sequence encodes CASSWWKGGSGGPPDTQYF.

V and J are TRBV15 and TRBJ2-4, with a weak D call TRBD2 (6 bases). The germline V gene has CDR1 LNHNV and CDR2 YYDKDF (reference sequence). V lost 3 bases, J lost 11 bases, and 20 bases lay in between. The CDR3 loop spans 15 amino acids. CDR3 in DNA: TGTGCCACCAGCAGGCCAGGACTATCCCAAAATTTTCAGTACTTC. Amino acids: CATSRPGLSQNFQYF.

V usage is TRBV7-9 and J usage is TRBJ1-1; D not certain. The germline V and J ends were trimmed by 5 bases and 2 bases, with 12 bases remaining between them. The CDR3 spans 14 residues. Germline V CDR1 and CDR2: SEHNR, FQNEAQ (reference sequence). The CDR3 sequence: CASSPLYGNTEAFF. The CDR3 DNA reads as TGTGCCAGCAGCCCCCTATACGGTAACACTGAAGCTTTCTTT.

The V gene is TRBV15, the J gene TRBJ1-1, with 9 bases matching TRBD1. The CDR3 contains 15 residues. Trimming removed 1 base from V and 10 bases from J; junction bases left unmatched: 10. CDR1 and CDR2 from the germline V gene are LNHNV and YYDKDF (reference sequence). CDR3 sequence reads: CATSRGQGDPTGAFF. The CDR3 nucleotides are TGTGCCACCAGCAGAGGACAGGGGGATCCGACCGGAGCTTTCTTT.

The sample holds one count of this clone. CDR3: CASSFSGLVETQYF. The CDR3 nucleotides read TGCGCCAGCAGCTTCTCTGGGCTTGTTGAGACCCAGTACTTC. This chain connects TRBV5-1 to TRBJ2-5; D is uncertain. Trimming removed 2 bases at V and 5 bases at J, with 13 bases between. Germline CDR1 SGHRS, CDR2 YFSETQ. The CDR3 runs 14 residues.

The chain has TRBV19 and TRBJ1-4, with a weak D call TRBD1 (6 bases). The V end lost 6 bases, the J end lost 0 bases, and 8 bases lay between the germline ends. CDR3 length: 14 residues. The germline V gene has CDR1 LNHDA and CDR2 SQIVND (reference sequence). The CDR3 here is CASRDRTTNEKLFF. For the CDR3, the DNA is TGTGCCAGTAGGGACAGAACAACTAATGAAAAACTGTTTTTT.

This clone was found a few times. The chain employs TRBV6-6 and TRBJ2-1; 8 nucleotides line up with TRBD2. CDR3 length: 15 amino acids. V lost 7 bases to trimming and J lost 6 bases; unmatched junction nucleotides: 11. CDR1 is MNHNY, CDR2 SVGAGI, per germline (reference sequence). The CDR3 region has the DNA TGTGCCAGCACCGAAGACGGACTAGCCGCCAATGAGCAGTTCTTC. Its protein is CASTEDGLAANEQFF.

The V and J genes are TRBV12-3 or TRBV12-4 and TRBJ2-1; D call uncertain. Between the trimmed V and J ends, which lost 3 bases and 9 bases, there was a span of 9 bases. This CDR3 spans 12 amino acids. The chain's CDR3 is CASSFSPGEQFF. CDR3 bases: TGTGCCAGCAGTTTCTCCCCCGGTGAGCAGTTCTTC.

The V call is TRBV6-6, the J call TRBJ2-2; tentative D call: TRBD1 (6 bases). The CDR3 has 13 residues. Trimming shortened V by 4 bases and J by 6 bases, and 9 bases separated the two germline ends. The V gene's germline CDR1 is MNHNY and CDR2 SVGAGI (reference sequence). CDR3 in amino acids: CASSSYRAGELFF. The CDR3 DNA is TGTGCCAGCAGTTCTTACAGGGCCGGGGAGCTGTTTTTT.

The chain combines TRBV4-2 with TRBJ2-5; D might be TRBD1 or TRBD2, each matching 5 bases. The CDR3 totals 16 residues. Germline V CDR1 and CDR2: LGHNA, YNFKEQ. V shed 5 bases and J shed 1 base, with 17 bases lying between them. As DNA, the CDR3 is TGTGCCAGCAGCAAGATAGTTGCCGGGGCCCAAGAGACCCAGTACTTC. It codes for CASSKIVAGAQETQYF.

The chain recombines TRBV7-2 with TRBJ1-3; unclear D gene. Germline CDR1 and CDR2: SGHTA and FQGNSA. This CDR3 is 16 amino acids long. V was cut by 1 base and J by 3 bases, with 13 bases left in between. The CDR3 here is CASSLGDADGGNTIYF. The CDR3 nucleotides are TGTGCCAGCAGCTTAGGGGATGCAGACGGTGGAAACACCATATATTTT.

This chain joins TRBV15 and TRBJ1-5, with TRBD1 matching 7 bases. The CDR3 is 16 residues long. Trimming cost V 1 base and J 4 bases; bases outside gene matches: 7. Per germline, CDR1 LNHNV and CDR2 YYDKDF (reference sequence). The CDR3 DNA reads as TGTGCCACCAGCAGAGGGCCCCAGGGGGTTAATCAGCCCCAGCATTTT. This gives the protein CATSRGPQGVNQPQHF.

V is TRBV4-3 and J is TRBJ1-1; D is possibly TRBD1 (6 bases). The CDR3 spans 16 residues. Between the trimmed V and J ends, which lost 1 base and 8 bases, there was a span of 20 bases. Germline loops: CDR1 LGHNA, CDR2 YSLEER. In DNA form, the CDR3 reads TGCGCCAGCAGCCAAGGATCGGGACACCCGTCCGAGGAAGCTTTCTTT. Encoded protein: CASSQGSGHPSEEAFF.

The rearrangement uses TRBV2 and TRBJ1-6; D possibly corresponds to TRBD1 (6 bases). Germline CDR1 reads SNHLY; CDR2 reads FYNNEI. This CDR3 comprises 15 residues. The V end lost 10 bases, the J end lost 10 bases, and 23 bases lay between the germline ends. The CDR3 protein is CATMKVGTWASPLHF. CDR3 coding DNA: TGTGCCACCATGAAAGTGGGGACATGGGCCTCACCCCTCCACTTT.

The rearrangement links TRBV24-1 to TRBJ2-1, with 8 positions matching TRBD1. CDR1 and CDR2 (germline): KGHDR, SFDVKD. Trimming at V came to 4 bases and at J to 7 bases, leaving 11 bases not matched to a gene. This CDR3 contains 16 residues. The chain's CDR3 is CATSDPRGLGRNEQFF. The CDR3 coding sequence is TGTGCCACCAGTGACCCCAGGGGGCTAGGTCGGAATGAGCAGTTCTTC.

This clone was observed a few times. J is TRBJ1-2 and V is TRBV6-5; maybe TRBD1 (6 bases). This CDR3 is built from 15 residues. V was pared by 3 bases and J by 5 bases, with 16 bases between. Germline V lookup: CDR1 MNHEY, CDR2 SVGAGI. CDR3 sequence: CASSYLKGGIYGYTF. CDR3 DNA sequence: TGTGCCAGCAGTTATTTGAAGGGGGGGATATATGGCTACACCTTC.

CDR3 sequence reads: CASSLGFGGTGNTIYF. The CDR3 DNA reads TGCGCCAGCAGCTTGGGTTTTGGGGGGACTGGAAACACCATATATTTT. The chain combines TRBV5-1 with TRBJ1-3; tentative D call: TRBD1 (5 bases). Germline CDR1 and CDR2: SGHRS and YFSETQ. This CDR3 comprises 16 residues. The V gene lost 0 bases and the J gene lost 2 bases, with 12 bases spanning the gap.

The chain uses TRBV5-6 and TRBJ1-6, with a possible D match to TRBD1 (5 bases). This CDR3 has 13 amino acids. In germline, CDR1 is SGHDT, CDR2 YYEEEE. The V gene lost 0 bases and the J gene lost 10 bases, with 8 bases spanning the gap. CDR3: CASSLEGASPLHF. CDR3 DNA: TGTGCCAGCAGCTTGGAAGGGGCCTCACCCCTCCACTTT.

This chain connects TRBV10-1 to TRBJ1-1; no firm D call. The length of the CDR3 is 15 residues. Germline CDR1 is WNHNN and CDR2 is SYGVQD (reference sequence). The V and J ends lost 4 bases and 5 bases respectively, with 17 bases between them. The CDR3 DNA follows: TGCGCCAGCAGTGGACCCGCGGGTGGGGAGACTGAAGCTTTCTTT. Amino acid sequence: CASSGPAGGETEAFF.

The chain is built from TRBV6-2 or TRBV6-3 and TRBJ2-1; D is uncertain. There are 15 residues in the CDR3. Deletions cut 2 bases from V and 2 bases from J, with 10 bases between. CDR1 is MNHEY and CDR2 is SVGEGT in the germline V gene. CDR3 nucleotides: TGTGCCAGCAGTTACCTGGGTAGGCCCTACAATGAGCAGTTCTTC. Protein sequence: CASSYLGRPYNEQFF.